Listed below are T cell receptor beta chains from one sample, sequenced in a study of CD8 T cells in ankylosing spondylitis. TCRdb re-derived calls from the 5' RACE reads in MiXCR, one entry per CDR3 protein. In the table there are under 150,000 distinct CDR3 sequences, 7% to 10% of which are singletons. Input material: blood, either unsorted or a sorted T cell fraction (not recorded which). Receptors originate from a male donor with ankylosing spondylitis or in good health (not recorded which). CDR3s include the opening cysteine and the closing phenylalanine or tryptophan. The order of the fields is clone size, D gene, J gene, V gene, CDR3 length, CDR3 protein, CDR3 DNA. The D gene is left open where the match is weak. Clone size is shown for a subset of rows, as once, few, many or a class of expanded clone.

few | NA | TRBJ1-1 | TRBV6-5 | 13 | CASSYSGMDGAFF | TGTGCCAGCAGTTACTCGGGCATGGATGGAGCTTTCTTT
NA | NA | TRBJ2-1 | TRBV27 | 12 | CASGDNIGEQFF | TGTGCCTCCGGGGACAACATCGGTGAGCAGTTCTTC
NA | NA | TRBJ2-5 | TRBV7-2 | 16 | CASSLALRGGWETQYF | TGTGCCAGCAGCTTAGCGCTCCGAGGGGGTTGGGAGACCCAGTACTTC
few | NA | TRBJ1-1 | TRBV5-6 | 16 | CASSLGPGARNTEAFF | TGTGCCAGCAGCTTGGGGCCGGGGGCAAGAAACACTGAAGCTTTCTTT
many | TRBD1 | TRBJ2-3 | TRBV4-1 | 16 | CASSRGTGRVADTQYF | TGCGCCAGCAGCCGCGGGACAGGGAGGGTGGCAGATACGCAGTATTTT
NA | NA | TRBJ2-3 | TRBV5-5 | 13 | CASSFSTSDTQYF | TGTGCCAGCAGCTTTTCTACTTCAGATACGCAGTATTTT
many | TRBD2 | TRBJ2-5 | TRBV20-1 | 14 | CSAKPAGTQETQYF | TGCAGTGCTAAGCCAGCGGGAACTCAAGAGACCCAGTACTTC
many | NA | TRBJ1-2 | TRBV12-3/TRBV12-4 | 13 | CASSPSQGRGYTF | TGTGCCAGCAGTCCCAGTCAGGGGCGAGGCTACACCTTC
many | TRBD2 | TRBJ2-3 | TRBV5-1 | 14 | CASKTSGVTDTQYF | TGCGCCAGTAAAACTAGCGGGGTCACAGATACGCAGTATTTT
many | TRBD2 | TRBJ2-4 | TRBV7-2 | 14 | CASSPGTSFDIQYF | TGTGCCAGCAGCCCCGGGACTAGCTTTGACATTCAGTACTTC
NA | TRBD1 | TRBJ2-2 | TRBV12-3/TRBV12-4 | 16 | CASSFRQGILGGELFF | TGTGCCAGCAGTTTCCGACAGGGGATCTTGGGCGGGGAGCTGTTTTTT
many | TRBD2 | TRBJ2-1 | TRBV7-9 | 13 | CASSLGLANEQFF | TGTGCCAGCAGCTTGGGACTAGCGAATGAGCAGTTCTTC
NA | TRBD2 | TRBJ2-1 | TRBV12-3/TRBV12-4 | 16 | CASSSRLAGEYNEQFF | TGTGCCAGCAGTTCCAGACTAGCGGGAGAGTACAATGAGCAGTTCTTC
few | NA | TRBJ1-1 | TRBV3-1 | 15 | CASSQASTGRVGAFF | TGTGCCAGCAGCCAAGCCTCTACAGGGAGGGTGGGAGCTTTCTTT
NA | TRBD2 | TRBJ2-1 | TRBV20-1 | 16 | CSADGSGDSSYNEQFF | TGCAGTGCTGACGGCAGCGGGGATAGCTCCTACAATGAGCAGTTCTTC
few | TRBD1 | TRBJ1-5 | TRBV6-2/TRBV6-3 | 18 | CASSYGSSGGYSNQPQHF | TGTGCCAGCAGTTACGGGTCTTCAGGGGGCTATAGCAATCAGCCCCAGCATTTT
many | NA | TRBJ2-7 | TRBV4-3 | 13 | CASSQTGRLEQYF | TGCGCCAGCAGCCAGACGGGACGACTCGAGCAGTACTTC
many | NA | TRBJ2-1 | TRBV15 | 11 | CATSSDNEQFF | TGTGCCACCAGCAGTGACAATGAGCAGTTCTTC
many | TRBD2 | TRBJ2-5 | TRBV20-1 | 15 | CSAERLAGVVETQYF | TGCAGTGCCGAGCGGCTAGCGGGAGTTGTGGAGACCCAGTACTTC
many | TRBD1 | TRBJ2-7 | TRBV5-1 | 14 | CASSYGTGVYEQYF | TGCGCCAGCAGCTACGGGACAGGGGTCTACGAGCAGTACTTC
many | NA | TRBJ2-7 | TRBV29-1 | 15 | CSVYTGTSFGYEQYF | TGCAGCGTTTACACAGGGACTTCTTTTGGCTACGAGCAGTACTTC
many | NA | TRBJ2-7 | TRBV20-1 | 13 | CSASLTGRDKQYF | TGCAGTGCTAGTCTGACAGGGCGGGATAAGCAGTACTTC
NA | NA | TRBJ2-5 | TRBV20-1 | 15 | CSARAGRTRQETQYF | TGCAGTGCTAGAGCAGGCAGGACGCGGCAAGAGACCCAGTACTTC
many | NA | TRBJ2-4 | TRBV12-3/TRBV12-4 | 15 | CASSLVPGSKNIQYF | TGTGCCAGCAGTTTAGTACCGGGGTCCAAAAACATTCAGTACTTC
many | NA | TRBJ2-2 | TRBV9 | 14 | CASSPSTGTGELFF | TGTGCCAGCAGCCCATCGACAGGCACCGGGGAGCTGTTTTTT
many | NA | TRBJ2-3 | TRBV15 | 19 | CATSRDLRNIRTSTDTQYF | TGTGCCACCAGCAGAGATTTACGGAATATCCGTACTAGCACAGATACGCAGTATTTT
NA | TRBD1 | TRBJ2-4 | TRBV5-1 | 16 | CASSGDRFGTKNIQYF | TGCGCCAGCAGCGGGGACAGGTTCGGGACCAAAAACATTCAGTACTTC
few | TRBD2 | TRBJ2-3 | TRBV7-2 | 15 | CASSYKAGRTDTQYF | TGTGCCAGCAGCTACAAAGCGGGAAGGACAGATACGCAGTATTTT
NA | TRBD2 | TRBJ2-3 | TRBV7-2 | 16 | CASSPGQQRGGDTQYF | TGTGCCAGCAGCCCCGGGCAACAGAGGGGAGGGGATACGCAGTATTTT
few | TRBD1 | TRBJ2-7 | TRBV20-1 | 15 | CSARDLGTGAYEQYF | TGCAGTGCTAGAGATCTGGGGACAGGGGCCTACGAGCAGTACTTC
many | TRBD1 | TRBJ2-7 | TRBV5-5 | 16 | CASSLGAGTGTYEQYF | TGTGCCAGCAGCTTGGGAGCCGGGACAGGGACTTACGAGCAGTACTTC
many | TRBD1 | TRBJ1-4 | TRBV20-1 | 15 | CSAKTPGQGREKLFF | TGCAGTGCTAAGACCCCTGGACAGGGGAGGGAAAAACTGTTTTTT
many | TRBD2 | TRBJ2-1 | TRBV7-3 | 19 | CASSLRAQTSGRARNEQFF | TGTGCCAGCAGCTTAAGAGCGCAGACTAGCGGGAGGGCCAGGAATGAGCAGTTCTTC
NA | NA | TRBJ2-4 | TRBV2 | 17 | CASSEARPGRAKNIQYF | TGTGCCAGCAGTGAAGCGCGTCCAGGGAGGGCCAAAAACATTCAGTACTTC
many | TRBD1 | TRBJ1-5 | TRBV4-2 | 16 | CASSQQGTGANQPQHF | TGTGCCAGCAGCCAACAAGGGACAGGGGCCAATCAGCCCCAGCATTTT
many | TRBD1 | TRBJ1-2 | TRBV5-1 | 13 | CASSRDREYGYTF | TGCGCCAGCAGCCGGGACAGGGAGTATGGCTACACCTTC
NA | NA | TRBJ1-3 | TRBV29-1 | 12 | CSVAGGGNTIYF | TGCAGCGTTGCAGGAGGTGGAAACACCATATATTTT
many | TRBD2 | TRBJ2-7 | TRBV20-1 | 13 | CSARTSGRDEQYF | TGCAGTGCAAGGACTAGCGGGAGGGACGAGCAGTACTTC
many | NA | TRBJ2-7 | TRBV7-9 | 14 | CASSLAGVGAEQYF | TGTGCCAGCAGCTTAGCAGGGGTAGGGGCCGAGCAGTACTTC
many | NA | TRBJ2-3 | TRBV12-3/TRBV12-4 | 16 | CASSYPRGHSTDTQYF | TGTGCCAGCAGTTACCCCAGGGGACACAGCACAGATACGCAGTATTTT
many | TRBD2 | TRBJ2-3 | TRBV6-2/TRBV6-3 | 16 | CASSYPSGRGEDTQYF | TGTGCCAGCAGTTACCCAAGCGGGAGAGGGGAAGATACGCAGTATTTT
few | NA | TRBJ1-6 | TRBV11-2 | 14 | CASSRGGYNSPLHF | TGTGCCAGCAGTCGAGGGGGCTATAATTCACCCCTCCACTTT
NA | NA | TRBJ1-1 | TRBV6-2/TRBV6-3 | 15 | CASKIPGQKNTEAFF | TGTGCCAGCAAAATTCCCGGACAGAAGAACACTGAAGCTTTCTTT
many | TRBD2 | TRBJ2-3 | TRBV10-2 | 17 | CASSKTGTSGRMDTQYF | TGCGCCAGCAGCAAGACCGGGACTAGCGGGAGGATGGATACGCAGTATTTT
many | TRBD2 | TRBJ2-7 | TRBV9 | 15 | CASSSGASGKYEQYF | TGTGCCAGCAGCTCTGGGGCTAGCGGGAAGTACGAGCAGTACTTC
many | TRBD1 | TRBJ1-6 | TRBV28 | 13 | CATVRGLNSPLHF | TGTGCCACCGTCAGGGGGCTAAATTCACCCCTCCACTTT
many | TRBD2 | TRBJ2-3 | TRBV5-1 | 16 | CASTQTSSGVTDTQYF | TGCGCCAGCACCCAGACTAGCTCGGGAGTCACAGATACGCAGTATTTT
many | TRBD1 | TRBJ1-5 | TRBV6-1 | 14 | CASSEGQGARSQHF | TGTGCCAGCAGTGAAGGTCAGGGGGCGAGGTCCCAGCATTTT
many | TRBD2 | TRBJ2-1 | TRBV5-5 | 15 | CASSLGLAGLDEQFF | TGTGCCAGCAGCTTGGGTCTAGCGGGACTAGATGAGCAGTTCTTC
many | TRBD2 | TRBJ2-5 | TRBV3-1 | 15 | CASSRTSGRKETQYF | TGTGCCAGCAGCCGAACTAGCGGGAGGAAAGAGACCCAGTACTTC
NA | NA | TRBJ2-7 | TRBV20-1 | 12 | CSARDAGYEQYF | TGCAGTGCTAGAGATGCGGGGTACGAGCAGTACTTC
many | NA | TRBJ2-7 | TRBV5-1 | 14 | CASSLDPGSYEQYF | TGCGCCAGCAGCTTGGATCCTGGCTCCTACGAGCAGTACTTC
NA | NA | TRBJ2-5 | TRBV7-2 | 13 | CASSLASGKTQYF | TGTGCCAGCAGCTTAGCTTCGGGAAAGACCCAGTACTTC
many | NA | TRBJ1-1 | TRBV28 | 13 | CASRRGQNTEAFF | TGTGCCAGCAGGAGGGGACAGAACACTGAAGCTTTCTTT
once | TRBD2 | TRBJ2-3 | TRBV28 | 15 | CASSFLQGGTDTQYF | TGTGCCAGCAGTTTTCTCCAGGGAGGGACAGATACGCAGTATTTT